This entry lists 14 T cell receptor beta chains sequenced from one sample in a study of OX40 agonist ivuxolimab in advanced cancers. Sequencing used immunoSEQ multiplex PCR; TCRdb keeps in-frame clones, though not all of them. The sample shows about 76,000 clones, roughly 80% of them seen only once. This sample comprised CD4+ or CD8+ T cells sorted from blood, obtained in a trial of the OX40 agonist ivuxolimab. All receptors derive from an adult with an advanced solid tumor such as melanoma, head and neck, liver or kidney cancer.

The rearrangement uses TRBV30 and TRBJ2-5, with a tentative D call TRBD1 (6 bases). The V end was cut by 5 bases, the J end by 1 base, with 14 bases between. Looked up from germline, CDR1 is GTSNPN and CDR2 is SVGIG (reference sequence). The CDR3 consists of 14 residues. The CDR3 DNA follows: TGTGCCTGGGCGGACGACAGGACCCAAGAGACCCAGTACTTC. It translates to CAWADDRTQETQYF. Full variable domain (remainder filled in from reference TRBV30 and TRBJ2-5): SQTIHQWPATLVQPVGSPLSLECTVEGTSNPNLYWYRQAAGRGLQLLFYSVGIGQISSEVPQNLSASRPQDRQFILSSKKLLLSDSGFYLCAWADDRTQETQYFGPGTRLLVL.

The chain links TRBV7-3 to TRBJ2-3; possibly TRBD1 for D (5 bases). Germline CDR1 is SGHTA and CDR2 is FQGTGA. The CDR3 covers 15 residues. Between the trimmed V and J ends, which lost 8 bases and 1 base, there was a span of 16 bases. The CDR3 protein is CASADEARGTDTQYF. The CDR3 DNA sequence: TGTGCCAGCGCCGATGAGGCCAGGGGCACAGATACGCAGTATTTT.

J is TRBJ2-3 and V is TRBV7-3, with 14 nucleotides matching TRBD2. This CDR3 comprises 17 residues. Germline V lookup: CDR1 SGHTA, CDR2 FQGTGA. Trimming removed 6 bases from V and 5 bases from J; junction bases left unmatched: 10. Here the CDR3 reads CASSLGLAGGPGDTQYF. The CDR3 nucleotides are TGTGCCAGCAGTCTAGGACTAGCGGGGGGCCCTGGAGATACGCAGTATTTT.

The rearrangement uses TRBV13 and TRBJ2-4, with 7 bases identical to TRBD1. The CDR3 length is 16 residues. In germline, CDR1 is PRHDT, CDR2 FYEKMQ (reference sequence). V shed 2 bases, J shed 0 bases, and the junction held 4 bases outside the gene matches. CDR3 DNA: TGTGCCAGCAGCTTAATTACAGGGGAAGCCAAAAACATTCAGTACTTC. Translation: CASSLITGEAKNIQYF. Full variable domain (remainder filled in from reference TRBV13 and TRBJ2-4): AAGVIQSPRHLIKEKRETATLKCYPIPRHDTVYWYQQGPGQDPQFLISFYEKMQSDKGSIPDRFSAQQFSDYHSELNMSSLELGDSALYFCASSLITGEAKNIQYFGAGTRLSVL.

V and J are TRBV9 and TRBJ2-1, with D possibly being TRBD2 (6 bases). CDR1 SGDLS and CDR2 YYNGEE come from the germline V gene. There are 17 residues in the CDR3. Trimming cost V 2 bases and J 3 bases, with 18 bases left between them. The CDR3 region has the DNA TGTGCCAGCAGCGTCGGGTTCGTATCTAGCGACTACAATGAGCAGTTCTTC. Amino acids: CASSVGFVSSDYNEQFF.

The J gene is TRBJ2-2, the V gene TRBV11-3; 10 nucleotides agree with TRBD2. The V segment lost 5 bases and the J segment 7 bases; nucleotides outside the gene matches: 4. The V gene's germline CDR1 is SGHNT and CDR2 YENEEA. The CDR3 length is 14 residues. This CDR3 reads CASSPQREGGELFF. CDR3 sequence (DNA): TGTGCCAGCAGCCCCCAGCGGGAGGGCGGGGAGCTGTTTTTT.

This chain joins TRBV5-6 and TRBJ2-7, with D maybe TRBD1 (6 bases). V was trimmed by 6 bases and J by 0 bases, leaving 13 bases between them. This CDR3 contains 14 residues. Germline values: CDR1 SGHDT, CDR2 YYEEEE. CDR3 bases: TGTGCCAGCAAAAACAGGGTTGGCTCCTACGAGCAGTACTTC. It encodes CASKNRVGSYEQYF.

V usage is TRBV30 and J usage is TRBJ2-7, with 8 bases identical to TRBD2. V trimming: 1 base; J trimming: 0 bases; junction bases outside the gene matches: 5. The CDR3 sequence is 15 residues long. Germline values: CDR1 GTSNPN, CDR2 SVGIG (reference sequence). This CDR3 reads CAWSGGRGASYEQYF. The CDR3 DNA is TGTGCCTGGAGTGGAGGGCGGGGGGCCTCCTACGAGCAGTACTTC.

V gene TRBV11-2 combines with J gene TRBJ1-5; D possibly corresponds to TRBD1 (5 bases). CDR3 length: 14 amino acids. Germline CDR1 and CDR2: SGHAT and FQNNGV. V lost 0 bases to trimming and J lost 9 bases, with 12 bases between them. The CDR3 DNA reads TGTGCCAGCAGCTTAGAAGCGGCCGGGGGGCCCCAGCATTTT. This sequence encodes CASSLEAAGGPQHF.

V is TRBV5-4 and J is TRBJ2-2; TRBD1 or TRBD2 may be the D gene (5 bases each). The CDR3 runs 16 residues. CDR1 SGHNT and CDR2 YYREEE come from the germline V gene (reference sequence). Trimming removed 4 bases from V and 0 bases from J, with 13 bases in between. The CDR3 loop is CASSLAGFANTGELFF. CDR3 coding DNA: TGTGCCAGCAGCCTAGCAGGGTTTGCGAACACCGGGGAGCTGTTTTTT.

The chain has TRBV18 and TRBJ1-1, with D perhaps matching TRBD1 (5 bases). The germline CDR1 and CDR2 sequences are KGHSH and LQKENI. Trimming removed 6 bases from V and 3 bases from J, with 14 bases in between. This CDR3 contains 14 residues. CDR3 protein: CASSRDSRDTEAFF. CDR3 nucleotide sequence: TGTGCCAGCTCCCGCGACAGTAGGGACACTGAAGCTTTCTTT. The entire variable domain, with the rest obtained from reference TRBV18 and TRBJ1-1, is as follows: NAGVMQNPRHLVRRRGQEARLRCSPMKGHSHVYWYRQLPEEGLKFMVYLQKENIIDESGMPKERFSAEFPKEGPSILRIQQVVRGDSAAYFCASSRDSRDTEAFFGQGTRLTVV.

CDR3 sequence: CASSLAEGPSGNTIYF. DNA of the CDR3: TGTGCCAGCAGCTTAGCCGAAGGGCCCTCTGGAAACACCATATATTTT. The chain uses TRBV5-4 and TRBJ1-3; D call uncertain. Germline V gives CDR1 SGHNT, CDR2 YYREEE (reference sequence). This CDR3 region has 16 residues. Between the trimmed V and J ends, which lost 2 bases and 0 bases, there was a span of 12 bases.

This chain links TRBV28 with TRBJ2-7; 9 nucleotides match TRBD2. After removal of 4 bases from V and 9 bases from J, the junction contained 7 bases not matched to a gene. Germline V gene sequence: CDR1 MDHEN, CDR2 SYDVKM. CDR3 size: 13 residues. Written as DNA, the CDR3 is TGTGCCAGCAGTTACGGGACTAGCATCGGGCAGTACTTC. It yields the protein CASSYGTSIGQYF.

The chain couples TRBV30 to TRBJ2-3; D call uncertain. The ends were cut back, 5 bases at V and 0 bases at J, with 9 bases in the middle. Per germline, CDR1 GTSNPN and CDR2 SVGIG (reference sequence). The CDR3 extends over 13 amino acids. The CDR3 DNA is TGTGCCTGGGGCATCGACAGCACAGATACGCAGTATTTT. Translating it yields CAWGIDSTDTQYF.